The rows below give T cell receptor beta chains drawn from one sample of a study of Tregs in tolerant kidney transplant recipients. The protocol was immunoSEQ multiplex PCR, while the TCRdb copy is restricted to in-frame clones and leaves out a portion. The sample lists 75,000 to 100,000 clones, roughly 93% occurring once. The sample was CD4+ T cells from blood (PBMCs), taken 12 months after the transplant. These receptors originate from a human patient who received a combined kidney and bone marrow transplant. Some T cells may be supplied by the graft donor. Both conserved end residues are part of each CDR3. The D gene is left open where the match is weak. Size values are once, few and many counts, or a class for expanded clones, and some rows have none.

v_call	clone_size	d_call	j_call	cdr3_nt	cdr3_aa
TRBV11-3	NA	TRBD1	TRBJ2-7	TGTGCCAGCAGCCCTGGGACAGGTCTCTACGAGCAGTACTTC	CASSPGTGLYEQYF
TRBV29-1	NA	TRBD2	TRBJ2-5	TGCAGCGTTGAAGCCGGACTAGCGGGGGAAGAGACCCAGTACTTC	CSVEAGLAGEETQYF
TRBV2	NA	TRBD1	TRBJ2-5	TGTGCCAGCAGCGCGTTGACAGGGCGCCAAGAGACCCAGTACTTC	CASSALTGRQETQYF
TRBV11-2	NA	NA	TRBJ2-7	TGTGCCAGCGGACACAGGGCCTCCTCCTACGAGCAGTACTTC	CASGHRASSYEQYF
TRBV7-9	NA	NA	TRBJ2-6	TGTGCCAGCAGCTTAGCGTCTGCGATCTCTGGGGCCAACGTCCTGACTTTC	CASSLASAISGANVLTF
TRBV7-3	once	TRBD1	TRBJ1-1	TGTGCCAGCAGCTCACAGGGGGACACTGAAGCTTTCTTT	CASSSQGDTEAFF
TRBV29-1	NA	TRBD2	TRBJ2-3	TGCAGCGTTGGACTAGCGCAAGATACGCAGTATTTT	CSVGLAQDTQYF
TRBV13	once	NA	TRBJ1-2	TGTGCCAGCAGCGTCTGGACAGTTTCTAACTATGGCTACACCTTC	CASSVWTVSNYGYTF
TRBV7-3	NA	NA	TRBJ1-1	TGTGCCAGCAGCGCAGACAGCAACACTGAAGCTTTCTTT	CASSADSNTEAFF
TRBV9	NA	TRBD2	TRBJ2-1	TGTGCCAGCAGCGTACGCTCAGCGGGGGCCACTTTTAGAGATGAGCAGTTCTTC	CASSVRSAGATFRDEQFF
TRBV18	NA	NA	TRBJ2-5	TGTGCCAGCTCGCACCGACAGACCCAAGAGACCCAGTACTTC	CASSHRQTQETQYF
TRBV19	NA	NA	TRBJ2-7	TGTGCCAGTAGCGACAGGCACTTCTACGAGCAGTACTTC	CASSDRHFYEQYF
TRBV7-9	NA	NA	TRBJ2-1	TGTGCCAGCAGCGTAGGAAAAGGGGGGAGGGCCTGGAATGAGCAGTTCTTC	CASSVGKGGRAWNEQFF
TRBV7-9	NA	TRBD1	TRBJ1-1	TGTGCCAGCAGTTCCGGACAGGCTTTTACTACTGAAGCTTTCTTT	CASSSGQAFTTEAFF
TRBV7-8	NA	TRBD1	TRBJ1-1	TGTGCCAGCAGCCCCTGGACAGGGAACACTGAAGCTTTCTTT	CASSPWTGNTEAFF
TRBV25-1	NA	TRBD1	TRBJ1-4	TGTGCCAGCAGAGGGACAGGGAGGGAAAAACTGTTTTTT	CASRGTGREKLFF
TRBV28	once	NA	TRBJ2-1	TGTGCCAGCTCGACCGGGACACAAACCGGGGATGAGCAGTTCTTC	CASSTGTQTGDEQFF
TRBV18	NA	NA	TRBJ1-5	TGTGCCAGCTCCCCCTCCGCAGGGCCGAACCAGCCCCAGCATTTT	CASSPSAGPNQPQHF
TRBV7-7	NA	NA	TRBJ2-3	TGTGCCAGCAGCTTAATCCTGGGAGGTGGTGATACGCAGTATTTT	CASSLILGGGDTQYF
TRBV19	NA	NA	TRBJ2-5	TGTGCCAGTAGTATAGGCAGGGGCCGCGACCAAGAGACCCAGTACTTC	CASSIGRGRDQETQYF
TRBV9	NA	NA	TRBJ2-3	TGTGCCAGCACCGTGGGCGGGGCACGGGCCCCAGATACGCAGTATTTT	CASTVGGARAPDTQYF
TRBV18	NA	TRBD2	TRBJ2-1	TGTGCCAGCTCACCACTAGCGGGAGATTTCAATGAGCAGTTCTTC	CASSPLAGDFNEQFF
TRBV5-6	NA	TRBD1	TRBJ1-5	TGTGCCAGCAGCTGGGGGAAGGGGGCTACCAATCAGCCCCAGCATTTT	CASSWGKGATNQPQHF
TRBV4-3	NA	NA	TRBJ2-7	TGCGCCAGCAGCCAAGAGGGTTTGAGGCACGGCTACGAGCAGTACTTC	CASSQEGLRHGYEQYF
TRBV5-4	once	TRBD2	TRBJ2-5	TGTGCCAGCAGCCTAGCGGAAGTCGAGTACTTC	CASSLAEVEYF
TRBV10-2	NA	TRBD1	TRBJ1-2	TGCGCCAGCACCCGGGACAGGGGTAACTATGGCTACACCTTC	CASTRDRGNYGYTF
TRBV4-1	NA	TRBD2	TRBJ2-7	TGCGCCAGCAGCCAAGGATCCGGGACTAGCGGGGGGGCCCTATACGAGCAGTACTTC	CASSQGSGTSGGALYEQYF
TRBV11-3	NA	NA	TRBJ2-7	TGTGCCAGCAGCCCCTTGGGCCTAGCAACCTACGAGCAGTACTTC	CASSPLGLATYEQYF
TRBV5-1	NA	NA	TRBJ2-7	TGCGCCAGCAGCTTATTTCCGGGGAACTACGAGCAGTACTTC	CASSLFPGNYEQYF
TRBV7-9	NA	TRBD2	TRBJ2-1	TGTGCCAGCAGCTTATCCTTAGCGGGGTCTTACAATGAGCAGTTCTTC	CASSLSLAGSYNEQFF
TRBV14	NA	NA	TRBJ2-4	TGTGCCAGCAGCCAAGATGGGCTAGCCAAAAACATTCAGTACTTC	CASSQDGLAKNIQYF
TRBV2	once	NA	TRBJ1-5	TGTGCCAGCAGTGAAAACGGGGGGACTCAGCCCCAGCATTTT	CASSENGGTQPQHF
TRBV4-2	NA	TRBD2	TRBJ2-1	TGTGCCAGCAGCCGGGGGACTAGCGGGAGCGGTGAGGGTTTGAATGAGCAGTTCTTC	CASSRGTSGSGEGLNEQFF
TRBV14	NA	NA	TRBJ2-7	TGTGCCAGCAGCCAAGTAAGGGGCCACGAGCAGTACTTC	CASSQVRGHEQYF
TRBV5-1	NA	NA	TRBJ2-5	TGCGCCAGCAGCTTTTTGTTATCCCACCAAGAGACCCAGTACTTC	CASSFLLSHQETQYF
TRBV5-1	NA	NA	TRBJ2-7	TGCGCCAGCAGCTTGATTCAGGGGGGCTTCTACGAGCAGTACTTC	CASSLIQGGFYEQYF
TRBV5-1	once	TRBD2	TRBJ2-5	TGCGCCAGCAGCAGAACTAGCGGGGGTCTCCAAGAGACCCAGTACTTC	CASSRTSGGLQETQYF
TRBV6-5	NA	TRBD1	TRBJ2-2	TGTGCCAGCAGTTGGGGACAGGGGAGGAGGGAGCTGTTTTTT	CASSWGQGRRELFF
TRBV5-4	NA	NA	TRBJ2-1	TGTGCCAGCAGCTTGGGACCCGGGTACAATGAGCAGTTCTTC	CASSLGPGYNEQFF
TRBV11-3	once	TRBD2	TRBJ2-1	TGTGCCAGCAGCCCGGGAGGTCTGGGAGAGCAGTTCTTC	CASSPGGLGEQFF
TRBV2	NA	TRBD2	TRBJ2-1	TGTGCCAGCAGGGGAGGACTAGCGGGAACTGAGCAGTTCTTC	CASRGGLAGTEQFF
TRBV5-5	NA	NA	TRBJ2-7	TGTGCCAGCAGCTTGGCGCTTCGAGGGATCTACGAGCAGTACTTC	CASSLALRGIYEQYF
TRBV29-1	NA	NA	TRBJ2-5	TGCAGCGCAACCCCAGGGATTCAAGAGACCCAGTACTTC	CSATPGIQETQYF
TRBV4-3	NA	NA	TRBJ1-3	TGCGCCAGCAGCCAACGCCACGGGGACACCATATATTTT	CASSQRHGDTIYF
TRBV20-1	NA	NA	TRBJ2-7	TGCAGTGCTAGAGCCAGGGACGAGCAGTACTTC	CSARARDEQYF
TRBV5-1	NA	NA	TRBJ2-3	TGCGCCAGCAGCTTGTACCAGGGTGGAGATACGCAGTATTTT	CASSLYQGGDTQYF
TRBV29-1	NA	NA	TRBJ2-7	TGCAGCGTTGAAGGCCGGTCCTACGAGCAGTACTTC	CSVEGRSYEQYF
TRBV10-3	NA	TRBD1	TRBJ1-5	TGTGCCATCAGTGAGGCAGGGGGACAGCCCCAGCATTTT	CAISEAGGQPQHF
TRBV30	NA	NA	TRBJ1-2	TGTGCCTGGGGAGACGACCCAAAAGGCTACACCTTC	CAWGDDPKGYTF
TRBV7-9	NA	NA	TRBJ2-2	TGTGCCAGCAGCTTAGTTTTGTGGGGCACGAACACCGGGGAGCTGTTTTTT	CASSLVLWGTNTGELFF
TRBV7-9	NA	NA	TRBJ2-7	TGTGCCAGCTCGGTCGGTTTGTACGAGCAGTACTTC	CASSVGLYEQYF
TRBV6-5	NA	TRBD1	TRBJ1-1	TGTGCCACATACAGGGGGAGGGGGAACACTGAAGCTTTCTTT	CATYRGRGNTEAFF